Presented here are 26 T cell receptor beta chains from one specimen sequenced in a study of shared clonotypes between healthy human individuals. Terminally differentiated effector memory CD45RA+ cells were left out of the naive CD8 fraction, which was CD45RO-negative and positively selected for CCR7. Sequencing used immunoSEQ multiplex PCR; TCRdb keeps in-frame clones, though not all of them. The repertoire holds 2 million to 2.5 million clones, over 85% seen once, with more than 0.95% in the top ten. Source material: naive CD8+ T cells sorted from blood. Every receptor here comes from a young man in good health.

CDR3 sequence reads: CASSQRIWDTEAFF. CDR3 nucleotide sequence: TGTGCCAGCAGCCAGCGAATTTGGGACACTGAAGCTTTCTTT. This chain uses TRBV14 with TRBJ1-1, with D unclear. This CDR3 is built from 14 residues. Germline values: CDR1 SGHDN, CDR2 FVKESK. Trimming shortened V by 3 bases and J by 3 bases, and 11 bases separated the two germline ends.

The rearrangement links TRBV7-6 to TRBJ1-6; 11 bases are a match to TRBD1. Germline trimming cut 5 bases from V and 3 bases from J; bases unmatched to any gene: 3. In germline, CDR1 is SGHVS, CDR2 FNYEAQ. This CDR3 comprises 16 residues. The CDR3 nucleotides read TGTGCCAGCAGCAGGACAGGGGGCTACTATAATTCACCCCTCCACTTT. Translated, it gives CASSRTGGYYNSPLHF.

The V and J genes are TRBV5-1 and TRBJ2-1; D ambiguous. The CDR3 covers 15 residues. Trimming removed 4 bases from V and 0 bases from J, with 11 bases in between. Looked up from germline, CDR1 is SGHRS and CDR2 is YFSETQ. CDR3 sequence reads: CASSPDSSSYNEQFF. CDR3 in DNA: TGCGCCAGCAGCCCAGACTCGAGCTCCTACAATGAGCAGTTCTTC.

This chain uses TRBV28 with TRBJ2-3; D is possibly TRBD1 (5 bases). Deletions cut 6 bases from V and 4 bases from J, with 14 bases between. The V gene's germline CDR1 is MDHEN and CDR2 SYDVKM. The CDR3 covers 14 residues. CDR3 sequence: CASSRAGEADTQYF. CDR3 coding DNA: TGTGCCAGCAGCAGGGCCGGTGAAGCAGATACGCAGTATTTT.

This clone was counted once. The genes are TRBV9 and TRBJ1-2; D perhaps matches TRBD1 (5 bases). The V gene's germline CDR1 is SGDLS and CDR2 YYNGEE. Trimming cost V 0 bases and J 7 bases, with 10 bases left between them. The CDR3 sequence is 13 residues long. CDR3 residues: CASSVALGLGYTF. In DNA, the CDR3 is TGTGCCAGCAGCGTAGCTTTGGGGCTTGGCTACACCTTC.

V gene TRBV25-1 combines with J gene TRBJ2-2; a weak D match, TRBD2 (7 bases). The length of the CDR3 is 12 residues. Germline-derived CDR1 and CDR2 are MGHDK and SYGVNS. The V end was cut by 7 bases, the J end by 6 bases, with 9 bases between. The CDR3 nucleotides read TGTGCCAGCATAGGGGGGGCCGGGGAGCTGTTTTTT. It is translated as CASIGGAGELFF.

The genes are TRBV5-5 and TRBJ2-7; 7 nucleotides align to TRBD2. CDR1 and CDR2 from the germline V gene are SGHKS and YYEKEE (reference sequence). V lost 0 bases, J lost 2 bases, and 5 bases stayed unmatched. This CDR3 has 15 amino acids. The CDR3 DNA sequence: TGTGCCAGCAGCTTGGCCGGGCGGGAGACCTACGAGCAGTACTTC. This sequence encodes CASSLAGRETYEQYF.

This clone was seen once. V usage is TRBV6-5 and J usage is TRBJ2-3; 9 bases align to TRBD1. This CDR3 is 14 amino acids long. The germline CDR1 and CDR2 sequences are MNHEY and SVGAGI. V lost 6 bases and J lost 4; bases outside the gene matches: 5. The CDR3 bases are TGTGCCAGCAGGCCGACAGGGGGGTCAGATACGCAGTATTTT. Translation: CASRPTGGSDTQYF.

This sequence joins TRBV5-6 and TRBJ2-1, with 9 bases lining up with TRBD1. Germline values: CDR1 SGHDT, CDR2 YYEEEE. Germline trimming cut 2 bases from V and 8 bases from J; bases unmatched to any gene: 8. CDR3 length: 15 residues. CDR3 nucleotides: TGTGCCAGCAGCTTAGAACAGGGGGCGCGATATGAGCAGTTCTTC. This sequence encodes CASSLEQGARYEQFF.

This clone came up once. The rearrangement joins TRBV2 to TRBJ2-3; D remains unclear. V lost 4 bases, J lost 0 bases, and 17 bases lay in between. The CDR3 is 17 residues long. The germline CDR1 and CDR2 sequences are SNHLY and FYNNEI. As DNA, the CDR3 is TGTGCCAGCAGTGCCCTGGTGGAGCAAGGTAGCACAGATACGCAGTATTTT. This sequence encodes CASSALVEQGSTDTQYF.

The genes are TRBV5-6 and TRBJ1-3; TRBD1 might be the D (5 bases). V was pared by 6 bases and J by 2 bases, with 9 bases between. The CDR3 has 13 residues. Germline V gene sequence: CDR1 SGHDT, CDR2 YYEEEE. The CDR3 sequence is CASTSGAGNTIYF. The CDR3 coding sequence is TGTGCCAGCACCTCGGGGGCTGGAAACACCATATATTTT.

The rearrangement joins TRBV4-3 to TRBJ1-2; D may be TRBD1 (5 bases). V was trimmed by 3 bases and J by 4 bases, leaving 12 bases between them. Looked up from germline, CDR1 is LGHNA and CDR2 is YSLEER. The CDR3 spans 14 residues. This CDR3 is CASSQTQVPYGYTF. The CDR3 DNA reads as TGCGCCAGCAGCCAGACACAGGTCCCCTATGGCTACACCTTC.

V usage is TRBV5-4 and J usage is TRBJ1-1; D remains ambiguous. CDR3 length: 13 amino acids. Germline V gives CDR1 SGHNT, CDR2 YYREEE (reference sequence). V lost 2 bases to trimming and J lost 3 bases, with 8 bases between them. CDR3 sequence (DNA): TGTGCCAGCAGCTTCGATCACTACACTGAAGCTTTCTTT. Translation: CASSFDHYTEAFF.

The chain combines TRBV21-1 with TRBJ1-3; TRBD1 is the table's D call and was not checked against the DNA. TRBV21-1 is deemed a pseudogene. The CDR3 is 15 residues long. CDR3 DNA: TGTGCCAGCAGCAAAGAGGGCAGGGCAGGAAACACCATATATTTT. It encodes CASSKEGRAGNTIYF.

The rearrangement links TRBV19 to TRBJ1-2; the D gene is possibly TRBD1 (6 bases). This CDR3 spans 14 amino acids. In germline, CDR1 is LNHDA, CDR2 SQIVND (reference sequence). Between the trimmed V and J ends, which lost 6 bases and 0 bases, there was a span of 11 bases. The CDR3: CASSWTVPNYGYTF. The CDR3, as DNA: TGTGCCAGTAGCTGGACAGTTCCTAACTATGGCTACACCTTC.

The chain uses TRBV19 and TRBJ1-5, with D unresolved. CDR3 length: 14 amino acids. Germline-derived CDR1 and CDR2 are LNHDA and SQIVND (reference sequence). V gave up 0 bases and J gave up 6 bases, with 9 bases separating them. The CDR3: CASSIDTIGQPQHF. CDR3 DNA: TGTGCCAGTAGTATAGACACAATCGGTCAGCCCCAGCATTTT.

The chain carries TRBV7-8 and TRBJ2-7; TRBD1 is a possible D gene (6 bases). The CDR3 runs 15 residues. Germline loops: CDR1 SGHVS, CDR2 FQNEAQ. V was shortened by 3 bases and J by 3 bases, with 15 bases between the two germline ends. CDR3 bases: TGTGCCAGCAGCTTGGGGGCAGGATACTACTACGAGCAGTACTTC. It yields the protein CASSLGAGYYYEQYF.

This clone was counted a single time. CDR3 sequence: CASSPYNYEQYF. The CDR3 DNA reads TGTGCCAGCAGCCCTTACAACTACGAGCAGTACTTC. The chain carries TRBV7-9 and TRBJ2-7, with D unclear. V lost 5 bases to trimming and J lost 3 bases, with 8 bases between them. The CDR3 runs to 12 residues. Germline-derived CDR1 and CDR2 are SEHNR and FQNEAQ (reference sequence).

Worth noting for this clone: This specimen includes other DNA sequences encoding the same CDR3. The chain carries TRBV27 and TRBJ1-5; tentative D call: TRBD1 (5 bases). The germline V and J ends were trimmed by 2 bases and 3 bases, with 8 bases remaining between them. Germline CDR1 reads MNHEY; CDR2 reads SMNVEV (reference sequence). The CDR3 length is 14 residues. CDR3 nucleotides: TGTGCCAGCAGTTTAGGAGGGGCCAATCAGCCCCAGCATTTT. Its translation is CASSLGGANQPQHF.

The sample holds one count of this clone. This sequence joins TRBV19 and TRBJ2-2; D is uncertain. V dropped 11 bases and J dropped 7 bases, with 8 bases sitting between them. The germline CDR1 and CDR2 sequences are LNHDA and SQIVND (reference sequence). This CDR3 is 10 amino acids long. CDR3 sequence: CAADGGELFF. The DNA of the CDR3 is TGTGCCGCGGATGGCGGGGAGCTGTTTTTT.

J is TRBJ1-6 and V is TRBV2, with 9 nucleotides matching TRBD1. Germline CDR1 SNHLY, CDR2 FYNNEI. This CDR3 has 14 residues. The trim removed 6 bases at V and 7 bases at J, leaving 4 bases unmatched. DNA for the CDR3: TGTGCCAGCAGGGCCGACAGGGGGAATTCACCCCTCCACTTT. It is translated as CASRADRGNSPLHF.

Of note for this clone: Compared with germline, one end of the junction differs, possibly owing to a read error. The CDR3 sequence is CASSPQGLAGGDF. CDR3 DNA sequence: TGTGCCAGCAGCCCCCAGGGACTAGCGGGAGGTGACTTC. The J gene is TRBJ2-7, the V gene TRBV7-9; TRBD2 agrees at 15 bases. The CDR3 totals 13 residues. Germline CDR1 SEHNR, CDR2 FQNEAQ (reference sequence). Full variable domain (missing parts from reference TRBV7-9 and TRBJ2-7): DTGVSQNPRHKITKRGQNVTFRCDPISEHNRLYWYRQTLGQGPEFLTYFQNEAQLEKSRLLSDRFSAERPKGSFSTLEIQRTEQGDSAMYLCASSPQGLAGGDFGPGTRLTVT.

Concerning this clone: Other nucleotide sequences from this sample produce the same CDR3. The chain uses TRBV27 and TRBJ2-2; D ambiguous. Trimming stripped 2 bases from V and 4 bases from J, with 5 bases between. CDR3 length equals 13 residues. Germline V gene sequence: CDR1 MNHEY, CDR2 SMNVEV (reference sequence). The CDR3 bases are TGTGCCAGCAGTTTAGGAAGCACCGGGGAGCTGTTTTTT. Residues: CASSLGSTGELFF.

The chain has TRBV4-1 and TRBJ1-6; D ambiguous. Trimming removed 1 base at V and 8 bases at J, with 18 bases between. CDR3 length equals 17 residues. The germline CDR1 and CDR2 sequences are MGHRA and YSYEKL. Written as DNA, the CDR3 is TGCGCCAGCAGCCAAGTTATAGGGCGGACTTTTTATTCACCCCTCCACTTT. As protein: CASSQVIGRTFYSPLHF.

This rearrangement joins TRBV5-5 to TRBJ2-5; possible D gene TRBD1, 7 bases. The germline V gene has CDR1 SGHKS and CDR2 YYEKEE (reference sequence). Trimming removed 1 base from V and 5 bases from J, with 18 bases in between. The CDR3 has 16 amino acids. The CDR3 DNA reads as TGTGCCAGCAGCTTGTATTTCCAGGGGGGTACGGAGACCCAGTACTTC. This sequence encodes CASSLYFQGGTETQYF.

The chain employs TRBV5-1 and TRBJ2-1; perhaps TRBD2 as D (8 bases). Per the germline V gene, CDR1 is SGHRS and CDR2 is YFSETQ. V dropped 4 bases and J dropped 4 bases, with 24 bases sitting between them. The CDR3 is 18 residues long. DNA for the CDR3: TGCGCCAGCAGCCCTGACAGGGTGGGTAGCGGGATATACAATGAGCAGTTCTTC. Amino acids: CASSPDRVGSGIYNEQFF.